This T cell receptor (beta chain) was sequenced in a study of cytomegalovirus exposure and HLA in healthy donors. The wider study: An earlier analysis identified fewer than 130 million unique TCR beta sequences in about 179 million T cells.

Study-level findings and limits: Using a false discovery rate of 0.05, a later analysis showed that approximately 18,000 TCR beta sequences were associated with HLA alleles.

This CDR3 comprises 15 residues. The V and J ends lost 0 bases and 4 bases respectively, with 14 bases between them. Per germline, CDR1 SGHRS and CDR2 YFSETQ. PCR amplification relied on 60 Vbeta primers (plus 13 Jbeta primers). The method was immunoSEQ multiplex PCR; TCRdb's version includes in-frame clones alone and lacks a portion of them. The table lists more than 130,000 clones, 80% of them singletons. Notes on this clone: Its target is not known.

This sequence joins TRBV5-1 and TRBJ2-7; D might be TRBD2 (7 bases). Sequencing input: PBMCs. The TCR originated in a male donor in good health and CMV-seronegative. CDR3 protein: CASSLGGGGAYEQYF. Written as DNA, the CDR3 is TGCGCCAGCAGCTTGGGAGGGGGGGGTGCGTACGAGCAGTACTTC.